The following is a TCR beta chain sequence with its context. The data were taken from a study of blood T cell repertoires in COVID-19. Germline V CDR1 and CDR2: SGHAT, FQNNGV. After removal of 6 bases from V and 7 bases from J, the junction contained 8 bases not matched to a gene. This CDR3 region has 13 residues. Assay used: immunoSEQ multiplex PCR; TCRdb lists only in-frame clones, some missing. The profile shows about 130,000 clones, approximately 84% of them singletons. This TCR derives from a human donor in a cohort sampled during active COVID-19. Source material: peripheral blood. The V gene is TRBV11-2, the J gene TRBJ2-7; 8 bases agree with TRBD1. The chain's CDR3 is CASSPNRDREQYF. CDR3 nucleotides: TGTGCCAGCAGTCCGAACCGGGACAGGGAGCAGTACTTC.